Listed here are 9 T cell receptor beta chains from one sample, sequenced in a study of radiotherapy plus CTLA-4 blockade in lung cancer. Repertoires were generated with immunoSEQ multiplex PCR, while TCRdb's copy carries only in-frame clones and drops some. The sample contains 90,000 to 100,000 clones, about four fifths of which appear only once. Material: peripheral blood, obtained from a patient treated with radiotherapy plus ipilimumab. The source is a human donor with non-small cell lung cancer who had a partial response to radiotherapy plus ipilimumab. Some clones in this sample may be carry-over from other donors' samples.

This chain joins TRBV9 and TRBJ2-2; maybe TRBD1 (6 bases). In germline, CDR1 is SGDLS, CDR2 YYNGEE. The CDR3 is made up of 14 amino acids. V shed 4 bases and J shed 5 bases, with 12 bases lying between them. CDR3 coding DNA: TGTGCCAGCAGCTTTTCGACAGGAACCGGGGAGCTGTTTTTT. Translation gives CASSFSTGTGELFF.

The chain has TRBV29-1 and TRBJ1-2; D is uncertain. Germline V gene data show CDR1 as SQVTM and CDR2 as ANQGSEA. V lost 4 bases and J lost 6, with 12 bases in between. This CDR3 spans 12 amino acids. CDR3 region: CSVAGNIDGYTF. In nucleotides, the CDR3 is TGCAGCGTTGCGGGGAATATCGATGGCTACACCTTC.

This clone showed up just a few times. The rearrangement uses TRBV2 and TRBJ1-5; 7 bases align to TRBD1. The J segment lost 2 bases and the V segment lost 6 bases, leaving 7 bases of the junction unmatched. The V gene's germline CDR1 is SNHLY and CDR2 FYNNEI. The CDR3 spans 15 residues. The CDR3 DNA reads TGTGCCAGCAGGACAGGGTTCTTAGGCAATCAGCCCCAGCATTTT. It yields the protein CASRTGFLGNQPQHF.

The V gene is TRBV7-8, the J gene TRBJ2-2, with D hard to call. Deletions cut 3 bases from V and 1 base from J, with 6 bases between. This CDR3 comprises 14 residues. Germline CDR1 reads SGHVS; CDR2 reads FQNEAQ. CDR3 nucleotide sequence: TGTGCCAGCAGCTTTGACTGGAACACCGGGGAGCTGTTTTTT. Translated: CASSFDWNTGELFF.

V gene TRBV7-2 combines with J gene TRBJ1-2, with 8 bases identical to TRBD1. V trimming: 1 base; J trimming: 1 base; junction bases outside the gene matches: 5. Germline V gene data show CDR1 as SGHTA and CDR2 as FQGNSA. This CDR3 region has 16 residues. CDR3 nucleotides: TGTGCCAGCAGCTTAGTAGCGGACAGGGATAACTATGGCTACACCTTC. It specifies CASSLVADRDNYGYTF.

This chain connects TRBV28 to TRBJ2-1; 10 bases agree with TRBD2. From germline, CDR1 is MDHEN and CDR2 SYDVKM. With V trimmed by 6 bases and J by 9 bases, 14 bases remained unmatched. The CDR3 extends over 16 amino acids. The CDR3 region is CASSQFSSGRGGEQFF. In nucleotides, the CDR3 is TGTGCCAGCAGCCAGTTCTCTAGCGGGAGAGGTGGTGAGCAGTTCTTC.

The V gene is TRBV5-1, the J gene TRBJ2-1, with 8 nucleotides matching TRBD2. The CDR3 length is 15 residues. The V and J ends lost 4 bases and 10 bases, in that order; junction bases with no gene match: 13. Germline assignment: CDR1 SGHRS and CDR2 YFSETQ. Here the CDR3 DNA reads TGCGCCAGCAGCCAAAGCGGGGGCGGTTTGATGGAGCAGTTCTTC. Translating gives CASSQSGGGLMEQFF.

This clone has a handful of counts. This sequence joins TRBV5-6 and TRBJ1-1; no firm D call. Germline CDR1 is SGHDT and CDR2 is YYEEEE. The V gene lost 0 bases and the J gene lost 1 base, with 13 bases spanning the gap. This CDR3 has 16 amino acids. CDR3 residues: CASSLAALAGNTEAFF. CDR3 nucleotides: TGTGCCAGCAGCTTGGCCGCCTTGGCGGGGAACACTGAAGCTTTCTTT.

The CDR3: CASSYPGLAGYNEQFF. As DNA, the CDR3 is TGTGCCAGCAGTTACCCGGGACTAGCGGGATACAATGAGCAGTTCTTC. V is TRBV6-6 and J is TRBJ2-1, with 13 bases aligning to TRBD2. J lost 4 bases, V lost 2 bases, and 2 bases had no gene match. This CDR3 has 16 residues. The V gene's germline CDR1 is MNHNY and CDR2 SVGAGI (reference sequence).